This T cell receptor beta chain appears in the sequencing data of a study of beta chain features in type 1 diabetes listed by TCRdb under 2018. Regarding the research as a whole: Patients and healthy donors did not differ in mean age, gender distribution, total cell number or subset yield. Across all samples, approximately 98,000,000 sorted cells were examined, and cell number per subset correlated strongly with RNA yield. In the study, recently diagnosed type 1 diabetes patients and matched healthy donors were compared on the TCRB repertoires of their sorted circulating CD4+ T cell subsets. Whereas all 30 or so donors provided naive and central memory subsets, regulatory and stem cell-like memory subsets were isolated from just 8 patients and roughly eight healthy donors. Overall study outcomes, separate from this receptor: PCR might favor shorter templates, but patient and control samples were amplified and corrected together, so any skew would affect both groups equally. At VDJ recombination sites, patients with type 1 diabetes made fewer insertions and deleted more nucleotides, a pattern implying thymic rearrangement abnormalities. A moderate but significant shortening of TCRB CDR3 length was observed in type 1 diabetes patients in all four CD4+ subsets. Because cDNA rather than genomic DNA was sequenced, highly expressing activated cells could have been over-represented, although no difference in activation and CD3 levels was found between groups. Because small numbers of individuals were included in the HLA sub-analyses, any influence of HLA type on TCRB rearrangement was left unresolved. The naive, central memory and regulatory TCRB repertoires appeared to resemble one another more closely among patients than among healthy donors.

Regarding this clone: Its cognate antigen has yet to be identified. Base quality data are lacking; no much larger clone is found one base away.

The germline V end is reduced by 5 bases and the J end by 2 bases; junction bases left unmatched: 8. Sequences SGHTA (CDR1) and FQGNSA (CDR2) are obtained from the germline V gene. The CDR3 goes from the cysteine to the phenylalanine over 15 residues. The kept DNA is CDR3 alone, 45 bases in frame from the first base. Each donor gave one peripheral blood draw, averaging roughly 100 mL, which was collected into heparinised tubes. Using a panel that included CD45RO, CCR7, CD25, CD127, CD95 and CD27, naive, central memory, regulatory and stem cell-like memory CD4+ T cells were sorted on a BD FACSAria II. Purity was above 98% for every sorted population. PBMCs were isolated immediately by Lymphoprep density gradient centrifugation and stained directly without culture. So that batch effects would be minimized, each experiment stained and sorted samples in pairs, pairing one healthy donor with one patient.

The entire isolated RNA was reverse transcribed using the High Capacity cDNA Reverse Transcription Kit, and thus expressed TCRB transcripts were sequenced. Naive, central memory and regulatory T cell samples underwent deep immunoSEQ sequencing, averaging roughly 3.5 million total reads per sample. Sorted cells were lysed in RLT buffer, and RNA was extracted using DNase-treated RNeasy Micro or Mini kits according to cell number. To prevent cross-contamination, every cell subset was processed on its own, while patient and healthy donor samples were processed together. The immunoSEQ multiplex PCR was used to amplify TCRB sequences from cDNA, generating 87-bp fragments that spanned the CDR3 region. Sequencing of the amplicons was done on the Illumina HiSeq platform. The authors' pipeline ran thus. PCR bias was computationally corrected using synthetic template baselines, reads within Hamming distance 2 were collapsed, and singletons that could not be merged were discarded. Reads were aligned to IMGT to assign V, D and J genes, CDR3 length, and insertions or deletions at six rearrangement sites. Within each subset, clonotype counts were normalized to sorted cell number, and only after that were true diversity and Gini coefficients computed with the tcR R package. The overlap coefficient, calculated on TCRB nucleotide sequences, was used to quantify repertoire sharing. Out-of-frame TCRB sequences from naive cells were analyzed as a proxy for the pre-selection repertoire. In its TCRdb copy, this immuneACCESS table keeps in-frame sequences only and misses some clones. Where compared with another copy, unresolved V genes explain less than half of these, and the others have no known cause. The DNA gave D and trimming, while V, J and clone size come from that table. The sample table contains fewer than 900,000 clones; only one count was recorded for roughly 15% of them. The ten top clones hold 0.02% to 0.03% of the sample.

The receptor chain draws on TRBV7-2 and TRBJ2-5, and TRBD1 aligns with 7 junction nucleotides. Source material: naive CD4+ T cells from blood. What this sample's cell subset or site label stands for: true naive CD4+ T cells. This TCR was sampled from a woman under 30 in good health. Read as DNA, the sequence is TGTGCCAGCAGCGCACGCCTACAGGGGCAAGAGACCCAGTACTTC. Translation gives CASSARLQGQETQYF.